This T cell receptor (beta chain) was captured in a study of T cells in Graves' hyperthyroidism and ophthalmopathy. Authors of the study amplified TCR beta CDR3 regions from RNA transcripts. The HTBI primer set drove a first-round RT-PCR of the TCR CDR3. TCRdb itself ran the multiplex PCR reads through MiXCR, one entry per CDR3 protein. The data contain over 500,000 distinct CDR3 sequences, over 45% of them singletons. Looked up from germline, CDR1 is SEHNR and CDR2 is FQNEAQ (reference sequence). This CDR3 region has 16 residues. V gave up 4 bases and J gave up 6 bases, with 18 bases separating them.

V and J are TRBV7-9 and TRBJ1-4; tentatively, D is TRBD1 (6 bases). This clonotype was obtained from an adult woman with Graves' disease, either hyperthyroidism or ophthalmopathy (not recorded which). What was sequenced was peripheral blood or thyroid tissue (not recorded which). The CDR3: CASSSPTGASDEKLFF. DNA for the CDR3: TGTGCCAGCAGCTCTCCTACGGGGGCCTCGGATGAAAAACTGTTTTTT.